This entry lists 21 T cell receptor beta chains sequenced from one sample in a study of metastatic and nonmetastatic thyroid tumors. TCRdb reanalyzed the PCR reads via MiXCR. In the table there are 30,000 to 45,000 clones, around a third of which are singletons. The entire patient cohort was treatment-naive prior to thyroid surgery. Material: tumor tissue. The receptors shown here come from a female donor with papillary thyroid cancer or a benign thyroid nodule (not recorded which). Some clones in this sample may be carry-over from other donors' samples.

This clone is a singleton in its sample. The J gene is TRBJ2-1, the V gene TRBV11-2; weak D call: TRBD2 (6 bases). Germline V lookup: CDR1 SGHAT, CDR2 FQNNGV. The CDR3 totals 15 residues. Deletions cut 6 bases from V and 4 bases from J, with 16 bases between. CDR3 DNA sequence: TGTGCCAGCAGACAAAACATACTAGCTTACAATGAGCAGTTCTTC. Translation gives CASRQNILAYNEQFF.

A few counts support this clone. V usage is TRBV6-5 and J usage is TRBJ2-7; the match to TRBD2 covers 10 bases. CDR3 length: 15 residues. Germline V gene lookup returns CDR1 MNHEY and CDR2 SVGAGI. The V and J ends lost 2 bases and 6 bases, in that order; junction bases with no gene match: 7. As DNA, the CDR3 is TGTGCCAGCAGTTACCGGCTAGCGGGAGAGTCCGAGCAGTACTTC. Its protein product is CASSYRLAGESEQYF.

This clone was observed a few times. The chain is built from TRBV6-1 and TRBJ2-2, with 11 nucleotides matching TRBD2. The CDR3 loop spans 16 amino acids. The germline V gene has CDR1 MNHNS and CDR2 SASEGT. After removal of 6 bases from V and 2 bases from J, the junction contained 5 bases not matched to a gene. CDR3 region: CASSVAGGPNTGELFF. The CDR3 region has the DNA TGTGCCAGCAGCGTAGCGGGAGGGCCCAACACCGGGGAGCTGTTTTTT.

V is TRBV24-1 and J is TRBJ2-5, with 7 bases matching TRBD1. The CDR3 runs to 14 residues. V trimming: 2 bases; J trimming: 3 bases; junction bases outside the gene matches: 2. Germline CDR1 KGHDR, CDR2 SFDVKD. CDR3 in amino acids: CATSDSGTEETQYF. For the CDR3, the DNA is TGTGCCACCAGTGATTCTGGGACAGAAGAGACCCAGTACTTC.

This clone was recorded once. This chain links TRBV7-8 with TRBJ2-2, with D perhaps TRBD1 or TRBD2 (5 bases each). V was shortened by 3 bases and J by 4 bases, with 15 bases between the two germline ends. This CDR3 has 16 residues. The V gene's germline CDR1 is SGHVS and CDR2 FQNEAQ. CDR3 sequence reads: CASSLGRGGSTGELFF. For the CDR3, the DNA is TGTGCCAGCAGCTTGGGACGGGGCGGCAGCACCGGGGAGCTGTTTTTT.

This clone showed up just a few times. The chain joins TRBV12-3 or TRBV12-4 to TRBJ2-1; 10 nucleotides line up with TRBD2. This CDR3 region has 14 residues. The J segment lost 10 bases and the V segment lost 7 bases, leaving 10 bases of the junction unmatched. CDR3 residues: CASTTFSGRSEQFF. CDR3 DNA sequence: TGTGCCAGCACTACCTTTAGCGGGAGGAGCGAGCAGTTCTTC.

The V and J genes are TRBV19 and TRBJ1-4; 9 nucleotides agree with TRBD1. Germline CDR1 and CDR2: LNHDA and SQIVND (reference sequence). V trimming: 4 bases; J trimming: 8 bases; junction bases outside the gene matches: 11. This CDR3 has 16 residues. The CDR3 protein is CASSNHPGQGYEKLFF. DNA of the CDR3: TGTGCCAGTAGTAACCACCCGGGACAGGGTTACGAAAAACTGTTTTTT.

The V gene is TRBV12-3 or TRBV12-4, the J gene TRBJ2-1, with TRBD2 matching 8 bases. This CDR3 is 13 amino acids long. After removal of 4 bases from V and 8 bases from J, the junction contained 4 bases not matched to a gene. Here the CDR3 DNA reads TGTGCCAGCAGTTCGGGAGGGCGGTATGAGCAGTTCTTC. Protein sequence: CASSSGGRYEQFF.

This clone was seen only once. One end of the junction does not line up with germline, which may come from a read error. V usage is TRBV9 and J usage is TRBJ2-7; D is perhaps TRBD1 or TRBD2 (5 bases each). Germline CDR1 is SGDLS and CDR2 is YYNGEE. There are 15 residues in the CDR3. The DNA for the CDR3 is TGTGCCAGCGGCGTTGCAGGGAGCAACTTCTACGAGCAGTACTTC. Translation: CASGVAGSNFYEQYF.

The chain links TRBV28 to TRBJ2-7; 9 bases fit TRBD2. V gave up 5 bases and J gave up 5 bases; unmatched junction bases: 16. Germline V gives CDR1 MDHEN, CDR2 SYDVKM. CDR3 length: 17 residues. DNA of the CDR3: TGTGCCAGCAGTCCCCGCTTGGGCGGGAGGGCCATCGACGAGCAGTACTTC. Protein: CASSPRLGGRAIDEQYF.

Regarding this clone: One junction end disagrees with the germline gene, perhaps due to a read error. The rearrangement joins TRBV28 to TRBJ1-5; 7 positions agree with TRBD1. Germline lookup yields CDR1 MDHEN and CDR2 SYDVKM. The CDR3 is 14 residues long. This CDR3 is CASSPTGEAQPQQF. In nucleotides, the CDR3 is TGTGCCAGCAGCCCCACAGGGGAGGCTCAGCCCCAGCAGTTT.

The chain carries TRBV7-6 and TRBJ2-7; D assignment may be TRBD1 or TRBD2 (6 bases each). Germline CDR1 and CDR2: SGHVS and FNYEAQ. The V end was cut by 5 bases, the J end by 2 bases, with 13 bases between. The CDR3 is 14 residues long. The CDR3 DNA follows: TGTGCCAGCAGCGCCCACGGGGGCGCCTACGAGCAGTACTTC. It translates to CASSAHGGAYEQYF.

This clone was detected only a few times. V gene TRBV6-5 combines with J gene TRBJ1-5; D might be TRBD1 (5 bases). V was shortened by 4 bases and J by 7 bases, with 11 bases between the two germline ends. Germline CDR1 reads MNHEY; CDR2 reads SVGAGI. CDR3 length: 13 amino acids. CDR3 amino acids: CASSWGRGQPQHF. The CDR3 DNA sequence: TGTGCCAGCAGTTGGGGGAGAGGGCAGCCCCAGCATTTT.

This chain's CDR3 is CASSPPQGGVRYTF. CDR3 nucleotides: TGTGCCAGCAGCCCCCCCCAAGGGGGCGTTCGCTACACCTTC. This sequence joins TRBV9 and TRBJ1-2, with 7 positions matching TRBD1. The CDR3 length is 14 residues. V lost 4 bases, J lost 9 bases, and 12 bases stayed unmatched. CDR1 and CDR2 (germline): SGDLS, YYNGEE.

This clone appeared many times. This sequence joins TRBV5-1 and TRBJ2-1; either TRBD1 or TRBD2 may fit D (6 bases each). There are 13 residues in the CDR3. V was cut by 1 base and J by 10 bases, with 12 bases left in between. Germline CDR1 reads SGHRS; CDR2 reads YFSETQ. CDR3 in DNA: TGCGCCAGCAGCTTGAACGGGGGCAACGAGCAGTTCTTC. As protein: CASSLNGGNEQFF.

This clone was seen a handful of times. The gene calls are TRBV6-1 and TRBJ1-3; 8 positions match TRBD1. Germline CDR1 and CDR2: MNHNS and SASEGT. The V gene end was trimmed by 6 bases and the J gene end by 2 bases; junction bases not matched to a gene: 6. The length of the CDR3 is 15 residues. The CDR3 nucleotides are TGTGCCAGCAGCCCCGGACAGGGAGCTGGAAACACCATATATTTT. It is translated as CASSPGQGAGNTIYF.

V gene TRBV7-2 combines with J gene TRBJ1-6, with 10 positions matching TRBD1. The CDR3 extends over 15 amino acids. V lost 5 bases and J lost 10; bases outside the gene matches: 8. Germline CDR1 and CDR2: SGHTA and FQGNSA. In DNA form, the CDR3 reads TGTGCCAGCAGCCGGGGACAGGGGAGTGAGTCACCCCTCCACTTT. Translating it yields CASSRGQGSESPLHF.

The rearrangement joins TRBV5-1 to TRBJ1-2; D possibly corresponds to TRBD1 (5 bases). Germline lookup yields CDR1 SGHRS and CDR2 YFSETQ. The CDR3 contains 14 residues. Trimming took off 4 bases at V and 2 bases at J, with 12 bases between the two ends. The CDR3 reads CASSPRDGNYGYTF. In nucleotides, the CDR3 is TGCGCCAGCAGCCCTAGGGACGGCAACTATGGCTACACCTTC.

This clone was found a few times. The genes are TRBV6-1 and TRBJ2-1, with 11 bases that match TRBD2. V lost 2 bases to trimming and J lost 4 bases; unmatched junction nucleotides: 4. The CDR3 is made up of 16 amino acids. The germline V gene has CDR1 MNHNS and CDR2 SASEGT. As DNA, the CDR3 is TGTGCCAGCAGTGAATCTGCTAGCGGGAGGTACAATGAGCAGTTCTTC. This translates into CASSESASGRYNEQFF.

This clone was detected a few times. The chain combines TRBV6-1 with TRBJ2-7; 9 positions match TRBD2. This CDR3 has 14 residues. Germline V gene sequence: CDR1 MNHNS, CDR2 SASEGT. V was pared by 6 bases and J by 6 bases, with 9 bases of the junction left unmatched. CDR3 amino acids: CASRIAGVVSEQYF. The CDR3 DNA reads TGTGCCAGCAGGATAGCGGGAGTTGTGAGCGAGCAGTACTTC.

A few counts support this clone. The CDR3 reads CASSSKTGSTDTQYF. In nucleotides, the CDR3 is TGTGCCAGTAGTTCCAAGACAGGGTCGACAGATACGCAGTATTTT. This sequence joins TRBV19 and TRBJ2-3; 7 bases agree with TRBD1. J lost 3 bases, V lost 5 bases, and 8 bases had no gene match. Germline V gene data show CDR1 as LNHDA and CDR2 as SQIVND (reference sequence). CDR3 length: 15 residues.